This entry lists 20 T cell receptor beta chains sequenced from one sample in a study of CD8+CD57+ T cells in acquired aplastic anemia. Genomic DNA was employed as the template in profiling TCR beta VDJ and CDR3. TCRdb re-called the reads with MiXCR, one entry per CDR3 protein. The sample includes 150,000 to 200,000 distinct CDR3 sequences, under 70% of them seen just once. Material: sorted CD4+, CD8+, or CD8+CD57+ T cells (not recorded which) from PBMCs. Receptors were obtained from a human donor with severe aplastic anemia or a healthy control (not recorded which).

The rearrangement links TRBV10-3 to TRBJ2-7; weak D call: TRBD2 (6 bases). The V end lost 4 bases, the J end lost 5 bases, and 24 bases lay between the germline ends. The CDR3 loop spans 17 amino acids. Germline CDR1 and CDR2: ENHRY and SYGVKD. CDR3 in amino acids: CAISGNKPGLWVHEQYF. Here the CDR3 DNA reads TGTGCCATCAGTGGAAACAAACCGGGACTCTGGGTCCACGAGCAGTACTTC.

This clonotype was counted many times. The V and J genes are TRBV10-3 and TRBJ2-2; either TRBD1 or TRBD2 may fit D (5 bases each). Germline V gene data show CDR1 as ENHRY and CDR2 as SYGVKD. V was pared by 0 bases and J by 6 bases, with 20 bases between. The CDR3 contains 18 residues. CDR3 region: CAISESPEGSRPSGELFF. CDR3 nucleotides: TGTGCCATCAGTGAGTCCCCCGAGGGGAGCCGCCCCTCCGGGGAGCTGTTTTTT.

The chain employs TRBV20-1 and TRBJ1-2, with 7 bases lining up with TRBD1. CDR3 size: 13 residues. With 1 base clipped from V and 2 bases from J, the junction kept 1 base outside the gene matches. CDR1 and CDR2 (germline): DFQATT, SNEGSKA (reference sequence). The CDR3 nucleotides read TGCAGTGCTAGAGGGGACAGCAACTATGGCTACACCTTC. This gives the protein CSARGDSNYGYTF.

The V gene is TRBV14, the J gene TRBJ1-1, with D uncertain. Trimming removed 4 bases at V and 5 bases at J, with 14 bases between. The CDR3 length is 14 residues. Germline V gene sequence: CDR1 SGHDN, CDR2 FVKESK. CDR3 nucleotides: TGTGCCAGCAGCCCATCGTCCGGTTGGACTGAAGCTTTCTTT. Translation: CASSPSSGWTEAFF.

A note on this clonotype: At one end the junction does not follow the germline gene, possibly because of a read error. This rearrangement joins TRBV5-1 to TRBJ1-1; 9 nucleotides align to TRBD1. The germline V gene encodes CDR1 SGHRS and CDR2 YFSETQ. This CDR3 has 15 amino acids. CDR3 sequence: CASSTGQGLNTGAFF. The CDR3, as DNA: TGCGCCAGCAGCACAGGACAGGGGCTGAACACTGGAGCTTTCTTT. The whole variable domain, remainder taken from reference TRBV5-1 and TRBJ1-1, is KAGVTQTPRYLIKTRGQQVTLSCSPISGHRSVSWYQQTPGQGLQFLFEYFSETQRNKGNFPGRFSGRQFSNSRSEMNVSTLELGDSALYLCASSTGQGLNTGAFFGQGTRLTVV.

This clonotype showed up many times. In nucleotides, the CDR3 is TGTGCCAGCAGCTTAGCCCAGTACACCGGGGAGCTGTTTTTT. As protein: CASSLAQYTGELFF. V is TRBV7-9 and J is TRBJ2-2; D not resolved. This CDR3 spans 14 amino acids. CDR1 and CDR2 from the germline V gene are SEHNR and FQNEAQ (reference sequence). Trimming removed 0 bases from V and 3 bases from J, with 5 bases in between.

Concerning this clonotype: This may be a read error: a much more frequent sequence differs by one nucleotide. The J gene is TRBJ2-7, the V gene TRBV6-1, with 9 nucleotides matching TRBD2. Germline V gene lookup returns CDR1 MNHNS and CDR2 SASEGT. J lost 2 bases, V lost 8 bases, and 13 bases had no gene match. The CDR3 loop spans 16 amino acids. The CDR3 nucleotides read TGTGCCAGCGGTTTAGAGCTGGCGGGGGGGCCCTACGAGCAGTACTTC. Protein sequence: CASGLELAGGPYEQYF.

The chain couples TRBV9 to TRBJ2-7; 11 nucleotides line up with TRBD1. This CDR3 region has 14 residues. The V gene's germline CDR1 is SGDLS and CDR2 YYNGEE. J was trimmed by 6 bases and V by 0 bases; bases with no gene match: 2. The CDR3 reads CASSVGGTGGEQYF. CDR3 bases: TGTGCCAGCAGCGTAGGCGGGACAGGGGGCGAGCAGTACTTC.

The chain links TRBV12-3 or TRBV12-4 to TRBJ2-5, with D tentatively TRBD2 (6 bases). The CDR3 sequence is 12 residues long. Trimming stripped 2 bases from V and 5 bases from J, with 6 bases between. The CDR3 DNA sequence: TGTGCCAGCAGTTTACGGGGGGAGACCCAGTACTTC. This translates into CASSLRGETQYF.

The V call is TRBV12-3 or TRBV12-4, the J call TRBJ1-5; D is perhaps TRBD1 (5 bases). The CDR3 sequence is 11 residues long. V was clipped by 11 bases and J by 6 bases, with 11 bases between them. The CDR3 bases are TGTGCCGGGGGGGACCTTCAGCCCCAGCATTTT. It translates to CAGGDLQPQHF.

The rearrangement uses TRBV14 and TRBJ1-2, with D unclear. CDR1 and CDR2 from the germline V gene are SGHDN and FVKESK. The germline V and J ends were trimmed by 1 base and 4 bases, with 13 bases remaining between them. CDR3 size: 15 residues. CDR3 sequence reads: CASSQGSERGYGYTF. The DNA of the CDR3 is TGTGCCAGCAGCCAAGGTAGCGAAAGAGGCTATGGCTACACCTTC.

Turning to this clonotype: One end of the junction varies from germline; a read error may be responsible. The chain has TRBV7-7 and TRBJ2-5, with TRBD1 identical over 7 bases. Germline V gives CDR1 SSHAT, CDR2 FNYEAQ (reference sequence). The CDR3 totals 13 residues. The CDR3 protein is CASSLDRTETRYF. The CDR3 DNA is TGTGCTAGCAGCCTGGACAGGACCGAGACCCGGTACTTC.

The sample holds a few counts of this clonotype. This CDR3 reads CATSDLQGAATDTQYF. CDR3 DNA sequence: TGTGCCACCAGTGATTTACAGGGGGCTGCCACAGATACGCAGTATTTT. This chain links TRBV24-1 with TRBJ2-3, with 9 positions matching TRBD1. Germline V gene data show CDR1 as KGHDR and CDR2 as SFDVKD. J was trimmed by 2 bases and V by 1 base; bases with no gene match: 3. The CDR3 contains 16 residues.

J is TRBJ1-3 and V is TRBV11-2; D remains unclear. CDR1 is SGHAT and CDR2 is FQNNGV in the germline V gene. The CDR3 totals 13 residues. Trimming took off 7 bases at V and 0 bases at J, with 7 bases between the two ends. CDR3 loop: CASKLDSGNTIYF. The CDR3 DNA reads TGTGCCAGCAAACTAGACTCTGGAAACACCATATATTTT.

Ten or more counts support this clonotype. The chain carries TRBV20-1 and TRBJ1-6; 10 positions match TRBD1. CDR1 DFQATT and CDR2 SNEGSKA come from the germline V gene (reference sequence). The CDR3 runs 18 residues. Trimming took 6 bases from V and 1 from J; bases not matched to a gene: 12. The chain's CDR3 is CSAGDRGFYGSYNSPLHF. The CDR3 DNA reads TGCAGTGCCGGGGACAGGGGTTTCTATGGGTCCTATAATTCACCCCTCCACTTT.

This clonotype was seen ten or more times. The CDR3 protein is CASTGRGLYEQYF. The CDR3, as DNA: TGCGCCAGCACGGGCAGGGGGCTCTACGAGCAGTACTTC. The chain carries TRBV5-1 and TRBJ2-7; TRBD1 matches 8 bases. Germline V gene sequence: CDR1 SGHRS, CDR2 YFSETQ. J lost 3 bases, V lost 6 bases, and 5 bases had no gene match. This CDR3 is built from 13 residues.

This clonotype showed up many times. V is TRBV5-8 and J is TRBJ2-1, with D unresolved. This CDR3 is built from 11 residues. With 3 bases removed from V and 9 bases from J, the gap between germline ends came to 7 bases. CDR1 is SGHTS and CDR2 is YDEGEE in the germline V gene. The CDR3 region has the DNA TGTGCCAGCAGCTCCGGTACTGAGCAGTTCTTC. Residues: CASSSGTEQFF.

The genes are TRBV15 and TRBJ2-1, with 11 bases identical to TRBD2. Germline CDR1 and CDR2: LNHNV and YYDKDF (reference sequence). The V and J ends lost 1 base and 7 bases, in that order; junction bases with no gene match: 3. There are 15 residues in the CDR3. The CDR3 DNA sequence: TGTGCCACCAGCAGAGTAGCGGGAGGGCTGAATGAGCAGTTCTTC. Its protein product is CATSRVAGGLNEQFF. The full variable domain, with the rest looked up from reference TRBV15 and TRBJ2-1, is DAMVIQNPRYQVTQFGKPVTLSCSQTLNHNVMYWYQQKSSQAPKLLFHYYDKDFNNEADTPDNFQSRRPNTSFCFLDIRSPGLGDTAMYLCATSRVAGGLNEQFFGPGTRLTVL.

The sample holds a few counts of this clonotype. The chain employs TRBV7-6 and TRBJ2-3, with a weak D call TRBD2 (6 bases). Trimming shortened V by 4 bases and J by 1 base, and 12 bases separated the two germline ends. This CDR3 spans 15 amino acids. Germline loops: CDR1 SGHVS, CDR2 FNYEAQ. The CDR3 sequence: CASSSTPGGTDTQYF. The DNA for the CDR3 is TGTGCCAGCAGCTCCACGCCGGGGGGCACAGATACGCAGTATTTT.

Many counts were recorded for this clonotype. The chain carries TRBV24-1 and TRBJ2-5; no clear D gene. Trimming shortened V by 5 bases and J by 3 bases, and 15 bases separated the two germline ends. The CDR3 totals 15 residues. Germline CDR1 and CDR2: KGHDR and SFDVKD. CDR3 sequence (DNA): TGTGCCACCAGTGTCTTCGGAGACTCTAAAGAGACCCAGTACTTC. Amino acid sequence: CATSVFGDSKETQYF.